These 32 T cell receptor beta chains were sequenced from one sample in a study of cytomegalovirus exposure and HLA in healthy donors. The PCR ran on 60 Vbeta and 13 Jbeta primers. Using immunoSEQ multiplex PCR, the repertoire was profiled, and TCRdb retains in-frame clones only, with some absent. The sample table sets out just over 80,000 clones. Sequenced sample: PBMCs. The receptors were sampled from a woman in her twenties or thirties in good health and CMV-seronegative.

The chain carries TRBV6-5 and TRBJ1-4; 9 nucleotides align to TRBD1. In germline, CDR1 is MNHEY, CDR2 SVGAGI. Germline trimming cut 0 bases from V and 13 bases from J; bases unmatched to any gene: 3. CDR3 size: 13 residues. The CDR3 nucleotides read TGTGCCAGCAGTTACTCGGTGACAGGGGGACTGTTTTTT. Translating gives CASSYSVTGGLFF.

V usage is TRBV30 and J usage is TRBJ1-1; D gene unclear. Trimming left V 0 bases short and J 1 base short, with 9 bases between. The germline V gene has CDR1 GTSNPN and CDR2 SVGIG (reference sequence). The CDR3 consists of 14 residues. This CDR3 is CAWSVPGRNTEAFF. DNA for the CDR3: TGTGCCTGGAGTGTACCTGGGCGGAACACTGAAGCTTTCTTT.

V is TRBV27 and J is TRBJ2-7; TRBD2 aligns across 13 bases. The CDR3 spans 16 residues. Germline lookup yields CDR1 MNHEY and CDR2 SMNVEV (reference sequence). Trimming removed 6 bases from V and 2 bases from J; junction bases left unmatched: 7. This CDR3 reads CASREMGLAGTYEQYF. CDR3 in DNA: TGTGCCAGCAGGGAAATGGGACTAGCGGGAACCTACGAGCAGTACTTC.

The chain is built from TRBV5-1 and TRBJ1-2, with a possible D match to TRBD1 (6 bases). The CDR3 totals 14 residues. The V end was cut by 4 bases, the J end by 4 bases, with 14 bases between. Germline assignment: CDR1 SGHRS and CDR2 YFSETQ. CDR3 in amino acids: CASSLSGAGYGYTF. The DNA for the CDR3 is TGCGCCAGCAGCCTATCAGGGGCCGGCTATGGCTACACCTTC.

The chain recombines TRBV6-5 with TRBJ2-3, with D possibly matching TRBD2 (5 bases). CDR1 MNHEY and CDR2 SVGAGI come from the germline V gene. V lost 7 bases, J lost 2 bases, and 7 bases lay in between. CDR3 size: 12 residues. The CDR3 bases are TGTGCCAGCAAGGGAGCCACAGATACGCAGTATTTT. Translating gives CASKGATDTQYF.

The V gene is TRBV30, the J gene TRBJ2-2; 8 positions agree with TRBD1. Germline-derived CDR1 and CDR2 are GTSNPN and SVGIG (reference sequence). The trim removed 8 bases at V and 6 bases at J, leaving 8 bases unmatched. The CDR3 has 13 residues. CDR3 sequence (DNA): TGTGCCCTGGACAGGGTTCCTCCCGGGGAGCTGTTTTTT. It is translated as CALDRVPPGELFF.

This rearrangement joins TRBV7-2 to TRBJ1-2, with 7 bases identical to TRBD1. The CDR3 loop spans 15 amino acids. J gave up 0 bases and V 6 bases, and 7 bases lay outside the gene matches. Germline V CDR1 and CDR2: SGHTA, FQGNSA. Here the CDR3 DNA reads TGTGCCAGCAGTCCCGGGACAGCCTCTAACTATGGCTACACCTTC. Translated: CASSPGTASNYGYTF.

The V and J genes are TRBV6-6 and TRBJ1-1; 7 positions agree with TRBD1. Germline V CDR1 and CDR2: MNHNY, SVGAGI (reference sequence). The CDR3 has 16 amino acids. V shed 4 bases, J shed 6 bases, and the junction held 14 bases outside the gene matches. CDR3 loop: CASSFSGQVFSAEAFF. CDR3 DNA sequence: TGTGCCAGCAGTTTCTCCGGACAGGTCTTTTCTGCTGAAGCTTTCTTT.

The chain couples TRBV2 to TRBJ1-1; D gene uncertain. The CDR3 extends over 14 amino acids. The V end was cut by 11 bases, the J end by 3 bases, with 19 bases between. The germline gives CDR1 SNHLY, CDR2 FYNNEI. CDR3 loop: CAWRRGWLDTEAFF. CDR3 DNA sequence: TGTGCCTGGAGACGAGGGTGGTTGGACACTGAAGCTTTCTTT.

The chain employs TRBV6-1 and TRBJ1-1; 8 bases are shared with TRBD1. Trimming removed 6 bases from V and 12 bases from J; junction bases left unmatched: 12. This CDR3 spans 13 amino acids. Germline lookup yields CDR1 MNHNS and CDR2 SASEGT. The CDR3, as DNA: TGTGCCAGCAGAGCCGGACAGGGAAAGGAACCTTTCTTT. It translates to CASRAGQGKEPFF.

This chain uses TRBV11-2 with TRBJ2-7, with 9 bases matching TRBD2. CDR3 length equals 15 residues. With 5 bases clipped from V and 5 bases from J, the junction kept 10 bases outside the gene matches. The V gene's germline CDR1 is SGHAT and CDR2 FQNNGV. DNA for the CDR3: TGTGCCAGCAGCAATATGGGACTAGCCGGGGACGAGCAGTACTTC. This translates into CASSNMGLAGDEQYF.

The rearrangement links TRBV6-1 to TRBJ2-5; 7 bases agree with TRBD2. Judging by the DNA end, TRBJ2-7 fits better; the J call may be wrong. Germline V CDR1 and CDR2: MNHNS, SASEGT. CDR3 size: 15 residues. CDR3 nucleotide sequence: TGTGCCAGCAGTGAAGATCCGGGAGGCTCCTACGAGCAGTACTTC. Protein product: CASSEDPGGSYEQYF.

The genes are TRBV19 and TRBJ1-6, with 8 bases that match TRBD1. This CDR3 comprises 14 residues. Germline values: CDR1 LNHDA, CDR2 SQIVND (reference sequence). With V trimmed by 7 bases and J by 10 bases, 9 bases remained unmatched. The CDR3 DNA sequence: TGTGCCAGTAAAGATCCTACAGGGGGATCACCCCTCCACTTT. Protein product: CASKDPTGGSPLHF.

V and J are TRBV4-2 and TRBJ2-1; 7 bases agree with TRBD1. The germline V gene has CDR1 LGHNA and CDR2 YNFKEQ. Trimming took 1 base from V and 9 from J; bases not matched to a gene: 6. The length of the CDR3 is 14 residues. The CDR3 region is CASSQGQGEGEQFF. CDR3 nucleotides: TGTGCCAGCAGCCAAGGGCAGGGGGAAGGTGAGCAGTTCTTC.

The CDR3 protein is CASSLVVTSGANVLTF. CDR3 DNA: TGTGCCAGCAGCTTAGTAGTAACCTCTGGGGCCAACGTCCTGACTTTC. The chain combines TRBV11-2 with TRBJ2-6; D unclear. V lost 1 base, J lost 0 bases, and 7 bases lay in between. Per germline, CDR1 SGHAT and CDR2 FQNNGV. The CDR3 has 16 amino acids.

CDR3 sequence reads: CASSLWGSGNQPQHF. The CDR3 nucleotides read TGTGCCAGCAGTTTATGGGGCAGTGGAAATCAGCCCCAGCATTTT. The chain combines TRBV27 with TRBJ1-5, with D possibly TRBD1 on 5 matching bases. Germline-derived CDR1 and CDR2 are MNHEY and SMNVEV (reference sequence). Trimming pared 1 base from V and 4 bases from J, leaving 11 bases between. This CDR3 is built from 15 residues.

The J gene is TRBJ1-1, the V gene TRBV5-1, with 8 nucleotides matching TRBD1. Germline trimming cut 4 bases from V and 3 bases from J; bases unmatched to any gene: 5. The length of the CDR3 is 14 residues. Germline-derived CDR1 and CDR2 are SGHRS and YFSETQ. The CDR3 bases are TGCGCCAGCAGCGAAATGACAGGGGACACTGAAGCTTTCTTT. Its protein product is CASSEMTGDTEAFF.

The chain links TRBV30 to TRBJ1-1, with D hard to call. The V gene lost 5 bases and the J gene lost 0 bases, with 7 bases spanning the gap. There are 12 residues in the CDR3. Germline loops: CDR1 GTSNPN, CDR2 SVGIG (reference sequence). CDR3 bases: TGTGCCTGGTCTAGGATGAACACTGAAGCTTTCTTT. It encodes CAWSRMNTEAFF.

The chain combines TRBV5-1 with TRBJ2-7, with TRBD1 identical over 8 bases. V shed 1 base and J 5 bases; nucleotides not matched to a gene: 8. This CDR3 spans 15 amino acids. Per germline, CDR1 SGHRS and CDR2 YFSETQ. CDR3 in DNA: TGCGCCAGCAGCTTGTTACAGGGGGAAACCCACGAGCAGTACTTC. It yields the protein CASSLLQGETHEQYF. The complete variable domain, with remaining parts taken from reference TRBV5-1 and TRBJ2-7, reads KAGVTQTPRYLIKTRGQQVTLSCSPISGHRSVSWYQQTPGQGLQFLFEYFSETQRNKGNFPGRFSGRQFSNSRSEMNVSTLELGDSALYLCASSLLQGETHEQYFGPGTRLTVT.

CDR3 bases: TGTGCCAGCAGTGAAGTCTTTTGGCGGACAGGGACGGACACTGAAGCTTTCTTT. Residues: CASSEVFWRTGTDTEAFF. This chain links TRBV2 with TRBJ1-1, with 8 bases fitting TRBD1. The CDR3 extends over 18 amino acids. CDR1 and CDR2 (germline): SNHLY, FYNNEI. V lost 1 base to trimming and J lost 3 bases; unmatched junction nucleotides: 13.

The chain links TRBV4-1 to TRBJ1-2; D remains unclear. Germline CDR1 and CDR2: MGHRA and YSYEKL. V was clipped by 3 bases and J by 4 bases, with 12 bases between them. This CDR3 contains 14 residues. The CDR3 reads CASSQATEGYGYTF. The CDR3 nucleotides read TGCGCCAGCAGCCAGGCGACGGAGGGCTATGGCTACACCTTC.

CDR3 residues: CASLQGRATEAFF. CDR3 coding DNA: TGTGCCAGCCTACAGGGGCGGGCCACTGAAGCTTTCTTT. The chain links TRBV18 to TRBJ1-1; 7 bases are a match to TRBD1. After removal of 8 bases from V and 4 bases from J, the junction contained 7 bases not matched to a gene. Germline CDR1 and CDR2: KGHSH and LQKENI. The CDR3 consists of 13 residues. Full variable domain (remainder filled in from reference TRBV18 and TRBJ1-1): NAGVMQNPRHLVRRRGQEARLRCSPMKGHSHVYWYRQLPEEGLKFMVYLQKENIIDESGMPKERFSAEFPKEGPSILRIQQVVRGDSAAYFCASLQGRATEAFFGQGTRLTVV.

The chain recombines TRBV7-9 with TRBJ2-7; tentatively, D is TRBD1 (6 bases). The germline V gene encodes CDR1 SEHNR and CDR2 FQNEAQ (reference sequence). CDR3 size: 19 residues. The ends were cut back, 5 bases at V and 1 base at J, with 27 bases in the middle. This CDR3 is CASSTSISRGQPGSYEQYF. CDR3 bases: TGTGCCAGCAGCACAAGTATCTCGAGAGGACAGCCCGGATCCTACGAGCAGTACTTC.

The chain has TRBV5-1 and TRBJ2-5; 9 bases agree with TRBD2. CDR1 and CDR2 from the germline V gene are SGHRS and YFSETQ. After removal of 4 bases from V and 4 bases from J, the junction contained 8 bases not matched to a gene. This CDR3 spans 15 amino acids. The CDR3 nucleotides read TGCGCCAGCAGCCAATCCGGGACTAGCCTAGAGACCCAGTACTTC. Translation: CASSQSGTSLETQYF.

CDR3 amino acids: CASSQAGRDRYAEAFF. In DNA form, the CDR3 reads TGCGCCAGCAGCCAAGCCGGGAGGGATAGGTACGCTGAAGCTTTCTTT. This chain joins TRBV4-1 and TRBJ1-1; D is ambiguous. V was cut by 1 base and J by 6 bases, with 18 bases left in between. Germline-derived CDR1 and CDR2 are MGHRA and YSYEKL. CDR3 length: 16 amino acids.

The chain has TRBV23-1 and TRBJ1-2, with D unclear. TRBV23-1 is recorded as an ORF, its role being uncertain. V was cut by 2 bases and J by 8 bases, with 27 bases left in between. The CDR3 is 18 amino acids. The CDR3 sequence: CASSQHPLEGFPRGGYTF. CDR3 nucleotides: TGCGCCAGCAGTCAACATCCCCTCGAGGGCTTCCCCAGAGGCGGCTACACCTTC.

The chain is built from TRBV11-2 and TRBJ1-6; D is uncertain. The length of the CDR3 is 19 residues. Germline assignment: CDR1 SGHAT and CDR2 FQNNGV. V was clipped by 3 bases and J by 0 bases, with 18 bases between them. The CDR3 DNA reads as TGTGCCAGCAGCTTGGCGGGGTCCCCCACGAGCTCCTATAATTCACCCCTCCACTTT. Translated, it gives CASSLAGSPTSSYNSPLHF.

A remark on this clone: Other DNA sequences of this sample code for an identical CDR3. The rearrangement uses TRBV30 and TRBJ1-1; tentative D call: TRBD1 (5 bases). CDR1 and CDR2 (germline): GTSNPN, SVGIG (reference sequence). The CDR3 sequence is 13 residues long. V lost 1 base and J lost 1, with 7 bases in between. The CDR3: CAWSGRGNTEAFF. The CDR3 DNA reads TGTGCCTGGAGTGGAAGGGGGAACACTGAAGCTTTCTTT.

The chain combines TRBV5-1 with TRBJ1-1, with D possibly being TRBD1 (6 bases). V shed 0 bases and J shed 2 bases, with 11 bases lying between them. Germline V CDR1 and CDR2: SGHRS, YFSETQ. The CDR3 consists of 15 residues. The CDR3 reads CASSLAAGVNTEAFF. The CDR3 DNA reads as TGCGCCAGCAGCTTGGCCGCAGGGGTAAACACTGAAGCTTTCTTT.

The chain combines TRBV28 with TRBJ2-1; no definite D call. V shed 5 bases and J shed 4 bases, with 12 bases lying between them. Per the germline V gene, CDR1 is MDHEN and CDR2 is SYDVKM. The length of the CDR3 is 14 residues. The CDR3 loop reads CASSQAQVYNEQFF. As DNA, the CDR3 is TGTGCCAGCAGTCAAGCTCAGGTGTACAATGAGCAGTTCTTC.

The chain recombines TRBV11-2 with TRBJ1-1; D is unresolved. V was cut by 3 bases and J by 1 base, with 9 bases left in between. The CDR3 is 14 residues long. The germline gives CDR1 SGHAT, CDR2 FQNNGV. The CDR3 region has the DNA TGTGCCAGCAGCTTGTCCGGAGGGAACACTGAAGCTTTCTTT. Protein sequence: CASSLSGGNTEAFF.

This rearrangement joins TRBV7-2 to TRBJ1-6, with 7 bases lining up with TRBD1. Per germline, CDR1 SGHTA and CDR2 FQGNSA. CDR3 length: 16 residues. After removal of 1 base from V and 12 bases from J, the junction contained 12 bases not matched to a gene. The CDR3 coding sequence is TGTGCCAGCAGCTTAGTTGGACAGGATATTAGGGAACCCCTCCACTTT. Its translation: CASSLVGQDIREPLHF.